The 21 T cell receptor beta chains reported below all come from one sample, sequenced in a study of tumor-infiltrating lymphocytes in localized non-small cell lung cancer. Libraries were prepared by immunoSEQ multiplex PCR; TCRdb keeps only in-frame clonotypes and omits some of them. The repertoire consists of 6,400 or so clones, with just under 75% occurring once and the leading ten covering approximately 12%. The sequencing sample was made of lung tumor tissue. The receptors here all came from a human donor with non-small cell lung cancer.

The chain has TRBV6-5 and TRBJ1-2; D gene uncertain. The CDR3 totals 14 residues. CDR1 and CDR2 from the germline V gene are MNHEY and SVGAGI. Trimming cost V 4 bases and J 6 bases, with 15 bases left between them. The CDR3 is CASSSPLGSHGYTF. CDR3 DNA sequence: TGTGCCAGCAGTTCTCCGCTTGGTTCCCATGGCTACACCTTC.

The chain links TRBV10-3 to TRBJ2-6; D unresolved. The germline V gene encodes CDR1 ENHRY and CDR2 SYGVKD. The CDR3 sequence is 14 residues long. Trimming shortened V by 4 bases and J by 6 bases, and 10 bases separated the two germline ends. The DNA for the CDR3 is TGTGCCATCAGTGGCTACACTGCGGCCAACGTCCTGACTTTC. Residues: CAISGYTAANVLTF.

The J gene is TRBJ1-5, the V gene TRBV4-2; D not certain. The V and J ends lost 0 bases and 3 bases respectively, with 12 bases between them. CDR1 and CDR2 from the germline V gene are LGHNA and YNFKEQ. CDR3 size: 16 residues. The CDR3 is CASSQDLGRDNQPQHF. The CDR3 bases are TGTGCCAGCAGCCAAGATCTTGGGCGGGACAATCAGCCCCAGCATTTT.

V usage is TRBV4-2 and J usage is TRBJ2-1; no reliable D call. There are 15 residues in the CDR3. CDR1 and CDR2 (germline): LGHNA, YNFKEQ. V lost 0 bases and J lost 8, with 14 bases in between. This CDR3 reads CASSQDGPFWDEQFF. DNA of the CDR3: TGTGCCAGCAGCCAAGATGGGCCGTTCTGGGATGAGCAGTTCTTC.

This chain joins TRBV2 and TRBJ1-5; D is uncertain. Germline CDR1 reads SNHLY; CDR2 reads FYNNEI. The V and J ends lost 4 bases and 12 bases respectively, with 13 bases between them. The CDR3 extends over 12 amino acids. The CDR3 DNA reads as TGTGCCAGCAGTGCTCAGTTCCGGCGCCAGCATTTT. Amino acids: CASSAQFRRQHF.

This CDR3 is CASSLVGAVDEQFF. The DNA of the CDR3 is TGTGCCAGCAGCTTGGTAGGGGCTGTGGATGAGCAGTTCTTC. The chain carries TRBV7-9 and TRBJ2-1, with D possibly matching TRBD1 (5 bases). Germline lookup yields CDR1 SEHNR and CDR2 FQNEAQ (reference sequence). Trimming cost V 3 bases and J 8 bases, with 14 bases left between them. There are 14 residues in the CDR3.

This chain connects TRBV2 to TRBJ1-6; D remains ambiguous. CDR1 and CDR2 from the germline V gene are SNHLY and FYNNEI. The CDR3 is 15 amino acids. V dropped 3 bases and J dropped 6 bases, with 12 bases sitting between them. The CDR3 sequence: CASSELGNPNSPLHF. The CDR3 region has the DNA TGTGCCAGCAGTGAGCTGGGGAACCCTAATTCACCCCTCCACTTT. The full variable domain, with the rest looked up from reference TRBV2 and TRBJ1-6, is EPEVTQTPSHQVTQMGQEVILRCVPISNHLYFYWYRQILGQKVEFLVSFYNNEISEKSEIFDDQFSVERPDGSNFTLKIRSTKLEDSAMYFCASSELGNPNSPLHFGNGTRLTVT.

The DNA of the CDR3 is TGTGCCAGCAAAGATAGCAATCAGCCCCAGCATTTT. This gives the protein CASKDSNQPQHF. The rearrangement joins TRBV6-1 to TRBJ1-5; D is uncertain. Germline V gene lookup returns CDR1 MNHNS and CDR2 SASEGT. This CDR3 comprises 12 residues. Trimming shortened V by 7 bases and J by 0 bases, and 4 bases separated the two germline ends.

The genes are TRBV4-3 and TRBJ2-5; 11 positions match TRBD2. The V gene's germline CDR1 is LGHNA and CDR2 YSLEER. V lost 2 bases, J lost 4 bases, and 6 bases stayed unmatched. The CDR3 loop spans 16 amino acids. CDR3 DNA: TGCGCCAGCAGCCAAACGGGACTAGCGGTACCAGAGACCCAGTACTTC. Translating it yields CASSQTGLAVPETQYF.

The rearrangement joins TRBV4-1 to TRBJ1-5; 7 bases agree with TRBD1. The CDR3 contains 16 residues. CDR1 and CDR2 from the germline V gene are MGHRA and YSYEKL. The trim removed 0 bases at V and 2 bases at J, leaving 4 bases unmatched. The DNA of the CDR3 is TGCGCCAGCAGCCAAGAAGGCAGGGGGGGCAATCAGCCCCAGCATTTT. This sequence encodes CASSQEGRGGNQPQHF.

The CDR3 is CASSPRTGGSLNYNEQFF. The CDR3, as DNA: TGTGCCAGCAGCCCCCGGACAGGGGGCTCACTAAATTACAATGAGCAGTTCTTC. The chain has TRBV14 and TRBJ2-1, with 11 bases aligning to TRBD1. V lost 4 bases, J lost 4 bases, and 12 bases stayed unmatched. This CDR3 has 18 residues. From germline, CDR1 is SGHDN and CDR2 FVKESK. Filled out from reference TRBV14 and TRBJ2-1, the complete variable domain reads EAGVTQFPSHSVIEKGQTVTLRCDPISGHDNLYWYRRVMGKEIKFLLHFVKESKQDESGMPNNRFLAERTGGTYSTLKVQPAELEDSGVYFCASSPRTGGSLNYNEQFFGPGTRLTVL.

The sample holds one count of this clone. The gene calls are TRBV10-2 and TRBJ2-3; 9 bases are shared with TRBD2. Trimming removed 6 bases from V and 0 bases from J; junction bases left unmatched: 4. This CDR3 region has 15 residues. Germline lookup yields CDR1 WSHSY and CDR2 SAAADI. The CDR3 sequence: CASRGLAVSTDTQYF. CDR3 in DNA: TGCGCCAGCAGGGGACTAGCAGTTAGCACAGATACGCAGTATTTT.

The chain uses TRBV13 and TRBJ2-1; 10 bases agree with TRBD2. Per the germline V gene, CDR1 is PRHDT and CDR2 is FYEKMQ (reference sequence). Trimming took 7 bases from V and 8 from J; bases not matched to a gene: 5. This CDR3 region has 13 residues. The CDR3 bases are TGTGCCAGCAAACTAGCGGGAAGGCATGAGCAGTTCTTC. Its translation is CASKLAGRHEQFF.

A few counts support this clone. The chain combines TRBV11-3 with TRBJ1-6; D gene unclear. CDR1 is SGHNT, CDR2 YENEEA, per germline. There are 13 residues in the CDR3. V shed 0 bases and J shed 10 bases, with 7 bases lying between them. The CDR3 DNA follows: TGTGCCAGCAGCTTAGATCTAGGGTCACCCCTCCACTTT. It yields the protein CASSLDLGSPLHF.

The CDR3 region has the DNA TGTGCCAGCAGCTTAAGCGGGAGCTACAATGAGCAGTTCTTC. Protein: CASSLSGSYNEQFF. This chain uses TRBV5-6 with TRBJ2-1, with 8 bases identical to TRBD2. V was pared by 2 bases and J by 3 bases, with 1 base of the junction left unmatched. The CDR3 spans 14 residues. Germline V gene data show CDR1 as SGHDT and CDR2 as YYEEEE. Using reference TRBV5-6 and TRBJ2-1 for the parts outside the CDR3, the full variable domain is DAGVTQSPTHLIKTRGQQVTLRCSPKSGHDTVSWYQQALGQGPQFIFQYYEEEERQRGNFPDRFSGHQFPNYSSELNVNALLLGDSALYLCASSLSGSYNEQFFGPGTRLTVL.

This clone was observed a single time. The chain links TRBV6-1 to TRBJ1-5, with 10 bases that match TRBD1. Germline-derived CDR1 and CDR2 are MNHNS and SASEGT. Germline trimming cut 6 bases from V and 5 bases from J; bases unmatched to any gene: 7. CDR3 size: 15 residues. CDR3 DNA sequence: TGTGCCAGCAGCCCGACAGGGGGCTGGGATCAGCCCCAGCATTTT. It specifies CASSPTGGWDQPQHF.

The V gene is TRBV19, the J gene TRBJ2-1; a possible D gene is TRBD1 (6 bases). Germline V CDR1 and CDR2: LNHDA, SQIVND (reference sequence). The CDR3 loop spans 14 amino acids. V was cut by 0 bases and J by 12 bases, with 15 bases left in between. CDR3 loop: CASSIDGTGTPQFF. CDR3 DNA: TGTGCCAGTAGTATAGATGGGACCGGGACACCGCAGTTCTTC.

This clone occurred a few times. V gene TRBV4-1 combines with J gene TRBJ1-5, with a tentative D call TRBD1 (6 bases). CDR3 length: 16 amino acids. Germline V gene data show CDR1 as MGHRA and CDR2 as YSYEKL. Between the trimmed V and J ends, which lost 6 bases and 0 bases, there was a span of 15 bases. The CDR3 sequence is CASSYSGTSSNQPQHF. DNA of the CDR3: TGCGCCAGCAGTTATTCCGGGACAAGTAGCAATCAGCCCCAGCATTTT.

V gene TRBV6-1 combines with J gene TRBJ2-1; 9 nucleotides agree with TRBD2. Germline-derived CDR1 and CDR2 are MNHNS and SASEGT. This CDR3 has 14 residues. The trim removed 5 bases at V and 4 bases at J, leaving 3 bases unmatched. This CDR3 reads CASSLAGAYNEQFF. CDR3 DNA: TGTGCCAGCAGTTTAGCGGGAGCGTACAATGAGCAGTTCTTC.

CDR3 nucleotides: TGTGCCAGTCAGCTAGACAGTCCTTATGGCTACACCTTC. Its protein is CASQLDSPYGYTF. The V gene is TRBV6-1, the J gene TRBJ1-2; D possibly corresponds to TRBD1 (5 bases). Trimming shortened V by 9 bases and J by 5 bases, and 16 bases separated the two germline ends. Germline V CDR1 and CDR2: MNHNS, SASEGT. CDR3 length: 13 amino acids.

The V call is TRBV27, the J call TRBJ1-4; D is possibly TRBD1 (6 bases). There are 15 residues in the CDR3. Between the trimmed V and J ends, which lost 6 bases and 5 bases, there was a span of 16 bases. Germline V gives CDR1 MNHEY, CDR2 SMNVEV (reference sequence). In DNA form, the CDR3 reads TGTGCCAGCAGCTACGGCGGACAGTTAAATGAAAAACTGTTTTTT. Translation: CASSYGGQLNEKLFF.